This TCR beta chain was sequenced during a study of CD8 T cells in acute hepatitis C reinfection (dated by TCRdb to about 2021). Looking at the study overall: Both during acute infection and after viral clearance, the study profiled the TCRbeta repertoire of CD8+ T cells that were specific for the HCV NS3-1073 epitope. From a few spontaneous resolvers and 6 or 7 chronically infected subjects, acute samples were collected within 168 days of the estimated infection date. Paired acute and follow-up samples were contributed by four spontaneous resolvers.

What the research found in general, with its limitations: High diversity was observed in NS3-1073 specific repertoires, and no significant differences in diversity were found between acute resolver, follow-up resolver and acute chronic samples. It was rare for CDR3 sequences to be shared with other epitopes, and exact matching may have been limited by differing sequencing approaches. No follow-up repertoires were available for chronically infected subjects, since NS3-1073 specific cells were too rare to be sorted. Only the TCRbeta chain was sequenced in bulk, so alphabeta pairing of public clonotypes could not be determined. Some 13 public clonotypes were found regardless of outcome; one public clonotype used V04-02/J02-02.

Genomic DNA was extracted from the FACS-sorted cells, and the TCRbeta chains were sequenced by the commercial immunoSEQ service. The published analysis was carried out like this. ImmunoSEQ Analyzer software v3.0 and R v3.5.1 were the tools used to analyze the repertoire data. Only productive rearrangements were analyzed, because sequences with stop codons or out-of-frame rearrangements were removed. Simpson diversity, Shannon entropy, CDR3 length and nucleotide addition metrics were obtained from the sequencing provider. Clonotypes were grouped by frequency into dominant, sub-dominant, low or lowest abundance categories, and clonotypes below 0.1% were left out of most analyses. Any CDR3 amino acid clonotype present in at least two subjects at a cumulative frequency of at least 0.5% was labeled public. TCRdb retrieved this table from immuneACCESS and kept in-frame rearrangements only. Not all clones are present; in checked studies, unresolved V genes account for under half, and no reason is known for the remainder. For V, J and clone size, that table is used; D and trimming come from the DNA. This sample lists roughly 4,200 clones; approximately 39% were detected once. The biggest ten clones account for roughly 9.4% of the sample.

This clone was detected only a few times. One base away there is no much larger clone; base qualities are not given. The intended sense of this specimen's time point label: acute HCV infection, within 168 days of estimated infection date. HCV-specific TCR repertoires were characterized directly ex vivo, without prior in vitro expansion of the sequenced cells. Enrolled in the Montreal Hepatitis C Cohort (HEPCO) in Canada, the donors were people who inject drugs, and these donors were followed every 3 months. Acute primary HCV infection was defined by a positive HCV RNA or antibody test following a negative test within the previous 24 weeks. A PE-labeled tetramer loaded with the NS3 peptide covering residues 1073-1081 was used to stain HCV-specific cells. Antibodies against CD3, CD8 and CD45RO were used for surface staining, and dead cells were excluded with an aqua fixable dye. The cohort also had 5 to 7 subjects who developed chronic infection, defined as being HCV RNA positive at 24 weeks. From thawed, previously cryostored peripheral blood mononuclear cells, CD8+ T cells were purified through negative selection performed by means of the MACS CD8+ T cell Isolation Kit. A BD FACSAria II cell sorter was used for cell sorting.

Specimen: HCV NS3-1073 tetramer-sorted CD8+ T cells from PBMCs, collected during acute infection. What the cell subset or site label conveys for this sample: FACS-sorted NS3-1073 tetramer+ CD8+ T cells. This clonotype was obtained from a young man with chronic hepatitis C.

Read as DNA, the sequence is TGTGCCAGCAGCTCCCTATGGGAAAGAAACACCGGGGAGCTGTTTTTT. Its translation is CASSSLWERNTGELFF. This chain joins TRBV13 to TRBJ2-2, with an unclear D gene assignment. V is shortened by 4 bases, J by 2 bases, and the region joining them spans 14 bases. Measured from the cysteine to the phenylalanine, the CDR3 is 16 residues long. Just CDR3 DNA is preserved here, 48 bases in frame from base 1. Sequences PRHDT (CDR1) and FYEKMQ (CDR2) are obtained from the germline V gene (reference sequence).